This TCR beta chain was recovered during a study of OX40 agonist ivuxolimab in advanced cancers. Study findings and constraints: Relative to CD4+ cells, CD8+ T cells on average had more expanded clones. Undetermined was the antigen specificity of the expanded peripheral T cells.

The protocol was immunoSEQ multiplex PCR, while the TCRdb copy is restricted to in-frame clones and leaves out a portion. The table shows under 15,000 clones, with about four fifths occurring only once. Anyone with autoimmune disease history or systemic immunosuppression was excluded. As for this clone: Its antigen remains unidentified.

Germline V gives CDR1 MDHEN, CDR2 SYDVKM. The length of the CDR3 is 14 residues. The germline V and J ends were trimmed by 7 bases and 0 bases, with 9 bases remaining between them. The sample was CD4+ or CD8+ T cells sorted from blood, taken in a trial of the OX40 agonist ivuxolimab. V usage is TRBV28 and J usage is TRBJ2-2; D gene unclear. The source of this sequence is an adult with an advanced solid tumor such as melanoma, head and neck, liver or kidney cancer. CDR3 in amino acids: CASIMKTNTGELFF. The CDR3 DNA reads as TGTGCCAGCATTATGAAAACGAACACCGGGGAGCTGTTTTTT.